These 5 T cell receptor beta chains were sequenced from one sample in a study of beta chain features in type 1 diabetes. Isolated RNA was reverse transcribed in full, so expressed TCRB transcripts were sequenced. Repertoires were generated with immunoSEQ multiplex PCR, while TCRdb's copy carries only in-frame clones and drops some. Here the sample spans a few hundred thousand clones, about 15% being singletons. Overall study results and limits: There was a moderate but significant shortening of TCRB CDR3s in all four CD4+ subsets of Type 1 diabetes patients.

Which antigens these TCRs recognize remains unknown. Sequencing was carried out using naive CD4+ T cells from blood. The receptors were sampled from a man in his thirties or forties with type 1 diabetes.

The chain links TRBV6-5 to TRBJ2-7; the D is unclear. The CDR3 totals 12 residues. Trimming pared 6 bases from V and 2 bases from J, leaving 8 bases between. Germline loops: CDR1 MNHEY, CDR2 SVGAGI. Here the CDR3 DNA reads TGTGCCAGCAGGGAGAACACCTACGAGCAGTACTTC. The encoded protein is CASRENTYEQYF.

A few counts support this clone. V gene TRBV18 combines with J gene TRBJ1-2, with 9 bases fitting TRBD1. V was pared by 2 bases and J by 7 bases, with 8 bases of the junction left unmatched. Germline V gene sequence: CDR1 KGHSH, CDR2 LQKENI. The CDR3 contains 15 residues. The CDR3 protein is CASSPVTGQGSGYTF. Written as DNA, the CDR3 is TGTGCCAGCTCACCAGTAACGGGACAGGGCTCTGGCTACACCTTC.

This clone turned up a few times. V is TRBV4-1 and J is TRBJ1-2, with 8 bases fitting TRBD1. CDR3 length: 13 residues. Germline loops: CDR1 MGHRA, CDR2 YSYEKL. Trimming cost V 2 bases and J 8 bases; bases outside gene matches: 4. In DNA, the CDR3 is TGCGCCAGCAGCCAACCGGCAGGGGGCGGCTACACCTTC. Protein sequence: CASSQPAGGGYTF.

The rearrangement links TRBV6-1 to TRBJ1-2, with D perhaps TRBD1 (6 bases). Germline V CDR1 and CDR2: MNHNS, SASEGT. Trimming stripped 10 bases from V and 4 bases from J, with 13 bases between. The CDR3 runs 12 residues. In nucleotides, the CDR3 is TGTGCCACCCAGGGGTCGACCTATGGCTACACCTTC. Translated, it gives CATQGSTYGYTF.

Only a few counts were recorded for this clone. The chain uses TRBV18 and TRBJ2-5, with 11 bases identical to TRBD2. The V gene's germline CDR1 is KGHSH and CDR2 LQKENI. The CDR3 contains 16 residues. The junction had 6 bases not matched to a gene; V was cut back by 3 bases and J by 3 bases. In nucleotides, the CDR3 is TGTGCCAGCTCACCTACCAGGGGACTAGCGGAAGAGACCCAGTACTTC. Encoded protein: CASSPTRGLAEETQYF.